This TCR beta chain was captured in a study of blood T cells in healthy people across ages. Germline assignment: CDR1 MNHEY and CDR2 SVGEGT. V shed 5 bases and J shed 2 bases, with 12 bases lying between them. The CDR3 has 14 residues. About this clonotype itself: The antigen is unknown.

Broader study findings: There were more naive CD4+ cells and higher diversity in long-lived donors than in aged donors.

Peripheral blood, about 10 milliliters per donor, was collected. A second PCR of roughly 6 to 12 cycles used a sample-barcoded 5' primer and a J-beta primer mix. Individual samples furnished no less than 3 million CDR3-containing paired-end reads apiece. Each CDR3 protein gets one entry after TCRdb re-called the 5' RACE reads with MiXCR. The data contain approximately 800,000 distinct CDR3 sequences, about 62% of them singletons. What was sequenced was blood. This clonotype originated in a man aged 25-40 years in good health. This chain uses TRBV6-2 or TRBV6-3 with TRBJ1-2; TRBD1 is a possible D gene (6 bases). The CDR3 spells CASSEEQGNYGYTF. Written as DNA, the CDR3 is TGTGCCAGCAGTGAGGAACAGGGAAACTATGGCTACACCTTC.